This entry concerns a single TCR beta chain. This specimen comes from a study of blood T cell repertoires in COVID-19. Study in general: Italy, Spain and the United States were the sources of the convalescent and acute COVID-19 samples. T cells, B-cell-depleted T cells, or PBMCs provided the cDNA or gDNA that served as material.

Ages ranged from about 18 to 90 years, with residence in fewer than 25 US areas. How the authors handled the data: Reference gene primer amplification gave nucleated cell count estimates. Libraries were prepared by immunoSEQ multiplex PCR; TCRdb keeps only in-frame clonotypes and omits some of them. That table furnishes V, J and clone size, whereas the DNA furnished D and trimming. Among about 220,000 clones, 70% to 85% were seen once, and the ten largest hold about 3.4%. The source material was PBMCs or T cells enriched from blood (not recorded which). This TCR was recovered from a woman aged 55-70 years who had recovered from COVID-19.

CDR3 DNA: TGTGCCAGCTCACCATCCGGCGGGATAGACTATGGCTACACCTTC. The encoded protein is CASSPSGGIDYGYTF. This chain joins TRBV18 and TRBJ1-2; D gene uncertain. The V and J ends lost 2 bases and 3 bases respectively, with 13 bases between them. CDR3 length equals 15 residues. Germline loops: CDR1 KGHSH, CDR2 LQKENI.